These 10 T cell receptor beta chains came from one sample sequenced in a study of T cell clones after liver transplantation. Sequencing was performed with immunoSEQ multiplex PCR; in TCRdb, only in-frame clones are kept and a portion is missing. The repertoire consists of more than 95,000 clones, with roughly 80% occurring once and the leading ten covering roughly 3.1%. The source material was CD4+ T cells from blood, sampled approximately 43 months after liver transplant. The receptors were gathered from a human patient who received a liver transplant. The graft donor may be the source of some T cells.

This clone was found once. The chain joins TRBV9 to TRBJ2-2, with D tentatively TRBD1 (6 bases). The germline gives CDR1 SGDLS, CDR2 YYNGEE. Trimming shortened V by 4 bases and J by 6 bases, and 10 bases separated the two germline ends. This CDR3 comprises 13 residues. The CDR3 sequence is CASSFTGSGELFF. The CDR3 coding sequence is TGTGCCAGCAGCTTTACAGGGTCCGGGGAGCTGTTTTTT.

This clone appeared once. The chain links TRBV12-5 to TRBJ2-3, with TRBD2 identical over 8 bases. V lost 4 bases to trimming and J lost 4 bases; unmatched junction nucleotides: 7. The CDR3 runs 15 residues. CDR1 LGHNT and CDR2 FRNRAP come from the germline V gene. CDR3 in amino acids: CASGSGGPWSDTQYF. DNA of the CDR3: TGTGCTAGTGGTTCGGGGGGGCCTTGGTCAGATACGCAGTATTTT.

As for this clone: The sample carries other DNA sequences with the same CDR3. The chain carries TRBV2 and TRBJ2-7, with D perhaps matching TRBD2 (5 bases). From germline, CDR1 is SNHLY and CDR2 FYNNEI. The ends were cut back, 8 bases at V and 4 bases at J, with 12 bases in the middle. This CDR3 comprises 12 residues. The CDR3 sequence is CASRDLGYEQYF. The CDR3, as DNA: TGTGCCAGCCGGGATCTGGGTTACGAGCAGTACTTC.

The J gene is TRBJ1-4, the V gene TRBV18, with D possibly being TRBD1 (6 bases). The length of the CDR3 is 14 residues. Trimming took 3 bases from V and 6 from J, leaving 11 bases between them. The germline V gene has CDR1 KGHSH and CDR2 LQKENI. The DNA for the CDR3 is TGTGCCAGCTCACCGGGGGCAGGACATGAAAAACTGTTTTTT. This translates into CASSPGAGHEKLFF.

This clone was seen once. The gene calls are TRBV19 and TRBJ2-7; D might be TRBD2 (7 bases). Looked up from germline, CDR1 is LNHDA and CDR2 is SQIVND (reference sequence). This CDR3 is 13 amino acids long. The V end lost 7 bases, the J end lost 0 bases, and 10 bases lay between the germline ends. CDR3 amino acids: CASTGGGSYEQYF. The DNA for the CDR3 is TGTGCCAGTACGGGGGGCGGCTCCTACGAGCAGTACTTC.

V gene TRBV7-3 combines with J gene TRBJ2-3; D possibly corresponds to TRBD2 (6 bases). The CDR3 length is 13 residues. The V end was cut by 6 bases, the J end by 3 bases, with 10 bases between. The V gene's germline CDR1 is SGHTA and CDR2 FQGTGA. CDR3: CASSSRGTDTQYF. CDR3 sequence (DNA): TGTGCCAGCAGTTCCCGGGGGACAGATACGCAGTATTTT.

This sequence joins TRBV7-3 and TRBJ1-1; D is unresolved. The length of the CDR3 is 13 residues. Germline CDR1 and CDR2: SGHTA and FQGTGA. Trimming took 2 bases from V and 3 from J, leaving 7 bases between them. The CDR3 protein is CASSLAPDTEAFF. For the CDR3, the DNA is TGTGCCAGCAGCTTAGCCCCAGACACTGAAGCTTTCTTT.

V gene TRBV7-3 combines with J gene TRBJ2-6, with D uncertain. Trimming pared 5 bases from V and 2 bases from J, leaving 13 bases between. Germline V gene sequence: CDR1 SGHTA, CDR2 FQGTGA. This CDR3 comprises 16 residues. CDR3 sequence (DNA): TGTGCCAGCAGCCACCCCCGCGGTCCTGGGGCCAACGTCCTGACTTTC. It yields the protein CASSHPRGPGANVLTF.

The chain carries TRBV28 and TRBJ2-2, with no clear D. This CDR3 region has 13 residues. Germline V gene lookup returns CDR1 MDHEN and CDR2 SYDVKM. V was cut by 6 bases and J by 4 bases, with 9 bases left in between. The CDR3 region is CASSLLGTGELFF. The CDR3 DNA is TGTGCCAGCAGCTTGCTCGGCACCGGGGAGCTGTTTTTT.

This chain uses TRBV19 with TRBJ2-7; D may be TRBD2 (6 bases). The CDR3 is 14 amino acids. V shed 4 bases and J shed 6 bases, with 16 bases lying between them. Germline CDR1 and CDR2: LNHDA and SQIVND (reference sequence). The CDR3 DNA reads as TGTGCCAGTAGTACCAGTCCCGCGGGGTCCGAGCAGTACTTC. Its protein is CASSTSPAGSEQYF.